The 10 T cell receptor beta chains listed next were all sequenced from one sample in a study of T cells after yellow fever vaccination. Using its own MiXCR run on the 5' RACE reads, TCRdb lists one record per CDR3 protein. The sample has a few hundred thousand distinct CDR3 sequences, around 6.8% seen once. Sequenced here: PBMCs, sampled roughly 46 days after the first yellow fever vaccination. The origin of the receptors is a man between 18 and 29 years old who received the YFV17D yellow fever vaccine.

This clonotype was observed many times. The CDR3 here is CASSYPPLKLNTEAFF. DNA for the CDR3: TGTGCCAGCAGTTACCCCCCGCTGAAGCTGAACACTGAAGCTTTCTTT. V and J are TRBV6-5 and TRBJ1-1; unclear D gene. Germline V gene sequence: CDR1 MNHEY, CDR2 SVGAGI. The V gene lost 2 bases and the J gene lost 0 bases, with 13 bases spanning the gap. CDR3 length: 16 amino acids.

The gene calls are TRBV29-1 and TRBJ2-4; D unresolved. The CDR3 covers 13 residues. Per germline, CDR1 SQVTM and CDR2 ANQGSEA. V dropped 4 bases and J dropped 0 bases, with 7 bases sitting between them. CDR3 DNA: TGCAGCGTTGCCGGGCTAGCCAAAAACATTCAGTACTTC. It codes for CSVAGLAKNIQYF.

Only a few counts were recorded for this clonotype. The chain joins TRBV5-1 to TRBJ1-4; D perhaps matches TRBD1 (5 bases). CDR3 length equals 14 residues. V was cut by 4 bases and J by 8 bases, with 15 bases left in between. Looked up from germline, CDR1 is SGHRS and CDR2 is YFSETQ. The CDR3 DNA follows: TGCGCCAGCAGCCCGGGGCGCCCCCGGGAAAAACTGTTTTTT. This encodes CASSPGRPREKLFF.

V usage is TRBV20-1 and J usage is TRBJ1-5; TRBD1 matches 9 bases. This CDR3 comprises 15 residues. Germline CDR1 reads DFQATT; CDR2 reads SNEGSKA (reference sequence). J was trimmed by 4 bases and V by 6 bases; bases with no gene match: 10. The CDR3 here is CSAETRTGENQPQHF. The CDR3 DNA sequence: TGCAGTGCCGAAACCCGGACAGGGGAGAATCAGCCCCAGCATTTT.

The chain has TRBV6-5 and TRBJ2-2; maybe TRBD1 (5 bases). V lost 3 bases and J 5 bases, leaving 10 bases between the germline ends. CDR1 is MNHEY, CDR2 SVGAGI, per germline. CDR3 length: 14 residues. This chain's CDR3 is CASSYLRGTGELFF. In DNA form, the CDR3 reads TGTGCCAGCAGTTATTTAAGGGGAACCGGGGAGCTGTTTTTT.

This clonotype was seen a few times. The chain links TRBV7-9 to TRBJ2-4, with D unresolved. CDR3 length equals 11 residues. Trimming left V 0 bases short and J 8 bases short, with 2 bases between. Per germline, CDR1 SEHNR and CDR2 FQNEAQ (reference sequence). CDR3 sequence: CASSLADIQYF. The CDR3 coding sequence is TGTGCCAGCAGCTTAGCGGACATTCAGTACTTC.

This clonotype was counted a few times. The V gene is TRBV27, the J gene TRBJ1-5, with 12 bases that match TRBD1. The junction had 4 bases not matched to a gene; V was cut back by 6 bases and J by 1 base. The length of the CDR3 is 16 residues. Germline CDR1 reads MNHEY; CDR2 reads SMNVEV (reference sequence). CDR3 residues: CASRGTGGISNQPQHF. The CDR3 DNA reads TGTGCCAGCAGGGGGACAGGGGGCATAAGCAATCAGCCCCAGCATTTT.

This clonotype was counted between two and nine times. CDR3 loop: CASSLGGWTRELNEQFF. The DNA of the CDR3 is TGCGCCAGCAGCCTAGGGGGTTGGACAAGGGAACTCAATGAGCAGTTCTTC. The chain combines TRBV5-1 with TRBJ2-1; a possible D gene is TRBD1 (6 bases). The germline V gene encodes CDR1 SGHRS and CDR2 YFSETQ. Deletions cut 4 bases from V and 6 bases from J, with 23 bases between. There are 17 residues in the CDR3.

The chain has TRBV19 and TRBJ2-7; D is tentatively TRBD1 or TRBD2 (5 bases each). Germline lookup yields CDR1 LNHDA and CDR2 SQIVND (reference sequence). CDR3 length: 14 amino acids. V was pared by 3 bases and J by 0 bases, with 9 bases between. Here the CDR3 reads CASSIGTGSYEQYV. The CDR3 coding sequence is TGTGCCAGTAGTATTGGGACGGGCTCCTACGAGCAGTACGTC.

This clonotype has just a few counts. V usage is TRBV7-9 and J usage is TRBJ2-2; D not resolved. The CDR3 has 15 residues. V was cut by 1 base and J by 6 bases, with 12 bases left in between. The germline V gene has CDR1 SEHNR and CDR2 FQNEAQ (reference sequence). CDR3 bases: TGTGCCAGCAGCTTAGACCTCCAAGGACCCGGGGAGCTGTTTTTT. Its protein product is CASSLDLQGPGELFF.